A single T cell receptor beta chain is shown here with its context. No antigen is known for it. The protocol was immunoSEQ multiplex PCR, while the TCRdb copy is restricted to in-frame clones and leaves out a portion. Of 2 million to 2.5 million clones in the sample, around 90% were seen once. V lost 5 bases and J lost 0; bases outside the gene matches: 5. Germline V gene lookup returns CDR1 MNHEY and CDR2 SMNVEV (reference sequence). The CDR3 sequence is 16 residues long. Donors had no recently reported acute infections or vaccinations and were HIV-negative. Both subsets, CD45RA+ naive and CD45RA-negative memory, were split from the CD4+ cells. The sample is drawn from a study of shared clonotypes between healthy human individuals. Study-level points and caveats: Sampling included only blood; tissue repertoires likely differ.

The V and J genes are TRBV27 and TRBJ1-4; 8 bases map to TRBD1. The sample was naive CD4+ T cells from PBMCs. Subset defined: CD45RA+ positively selected. The sequence was obtained from a man aged 18 to 29 in good health. Some clones in this sample may be carry-over from other donors' samples. This CDR3 reads CASSRQGSATNEKLFF. CDR3 in DNA: TGTGCCAGCAGTCGACAGGGGTCTGCAACTAATGAAAAACTGTTTTTT.